A single sample is the source of the 10 T cell receptor beta chains below, sequenced in a study of neoadjuvant anti-PD-1 for oral cavity cancer. Data came from immunoSEQ multiplex PCR; TCRdb stores just in-frame clones and leaves some out. This repertoire shows 33,000 or so clones, roughly 79% found once; its top ten account for under 3.5%. Regarding time point: after neoadjuvant nivolumab, at surgical resection. The sequences come from PBMCs, collected after nivolumab (anti-PD-1) treatment. These receptors originate from a person aged 35-79 years with oral cavity squamous cell carcinoma.

The chain recombines TRBV6-4 with TRBJ2-5; 8 bases are shared with TRBD2. The CDR3 consists of 15 residues. Germline V CDR1 and CDR2: MRHNA, SNTAGT. V trimming: 0 bases; J trimming: 5 bases; junction bases outside the gene matches: 5. As DNA, the CDR3 is TGTGCCAGCAGTGACTCAGCGGGGGCGGGGGAGACCCAGTACTTC. Translation: CASSDSAGAGETQYF.

This clone was counted a single time. V gene TRBV7-9 combines with J gene TRBJ1-4; a weak D match, TRBD1 (6 bases). Trimming pared 5 bases from V and 7 bases from J, leaving 11 bases between. The CDR3 totals 13 residues. Per the germline V gene, CDR1 is SEHNR and CDR2 is FQNEAQ (reference sequence). CDR3 in DNA: TGTGCCAGCAGCCGGACAGTTCTTGAAAAACTGTTTTTT. Protein product: CASSRTVLEKLFF. The whole variable domain, filled in from reference TRBV7-9 and TRBJ1-4, reads DTGVSQNPRHKITKRGQNVTFRCDPISEHNRLYWYRQTLGQGPEFLTYFQNEAQLEKSRLLSDRFSAERPKGSFSTLEIQRTEQGDSAMYLCASSRTVLEKLFFGSGTQLSVL.

This chain joins TRBV19 and TRBJ2-3; 8 bases are a match to TRBD1. The V segment lost 6 bases and the J segment 5 bases; nucleotides outside the gene matches: 7. In germline, CDR1 is LNHDA, CDR2 SQIVND (reference sequence). This CDR3 is built from 14 residues. The DNA for the CDR3 is TGTGCCAGTAGCGCAGGGGGCGCGGTAGATACGCAGTATTTT. Protein: CASSAGGAVDTQYF. Based on the CDR3 plus reference TRBV19 and TRBJ2-3, the full variable domain is DGGITQSPKYLFRKEGQNVTLSCEQNLNHDAMYWYRQDPGQGLRLIYYSQIVNDFQKGDIAEGYSVSREKKESFPLTVTSAQKNPTAFYLCASSAGGAVDTQYFGPGTRLTVL.

This chain uses TRBV6-1 with TRBJ1-2; D remains ambiguous. This CDR3 comprises 13 residues. The V gene lost 7 bases and the J gene lost 4 bases, with 13 bases spanning the gap. Germline CDR1 MNHNS, CDR2 SASEGT. The CDR3 DNA is TGTGCCAGCACTCCGCCCACGCCCTATGGCTACACCTTC. Translation gives CASTPPTPYGYTF.

By frequency in the sample, this clone is medium-sized. The chain has TRBV18 and TRBJ1-2, with D unresolved. In germline, CDR1 is KGHSH, CDR2 LQKENI. The CDR3 extends over 13 amino acids. Trimming removed 2 bases from V and 3 bases from J, with 7 bases in between. The CDR3 here is CASSPGEYYGYTF. CDR3 bases: TGTGCCAGCTCACCAGGGGAATACTATGGCTACACCTTC.

The chain uses TRBV6-5 and TRBJ2-1, with 12 bases fitting TRBD1. The CDR3 has 15 residues. Germline lookup yields CDR1 MNHEY and CDR2 SVGAGI. J lost 12 bases, V lost 4 bases, and 10 bases had no gene match. The CDR3 nucleotides read TGTGCCAGCAGTTCCTACGGGACAGGGGGCTTGGGGCAGTTCTTC. This encodes CASSSYGTGGLGQFF.

The chain uses TRBV7-2 and TRBJ2-6; TRBD1 aligns across 11 bases. The CDR3 runs 18 residues. V was pared by 0 bases and J by 2 bases, with 3 bases of the junction left unmatched. Germline V gene lookup returns CDR1 SGHTA and CDR2 FQGNSA. This CDR3 reads CASSLAAGQGAGANVLTF. The DNA for the CDR3 is TGTGCCAGCAGCTTAGCAGCGGGACAGGGGGCTGGGGCCAACGTCCTGACTTTC. The variable domain in full, with the rest retrieved from reference TRBV7-2 and TRBJ2-6, is GAGVSQSPSNKVTEKGKDVELRCDPISGHTALYWYRQSLGQGLEFLIYFQGNSAPDKSGLPSDRFSAERTGGSVSTLTIQRTQQEDSAVYLCASSLAAGQGAGANVLTFGAGSRLTVL.

The chain joins TRBV19 to TRBJ2-3, with TRBD2 matching 14 bases. The CDR3 loop spans 18 amino acids. Germline CDR1 is LNHDA and CDR2 is SQIVND (reference sequence). The V segment lost 2 bases and the J segment 4 bases; nucleotides outside the gene matches: 8. The DNA of the CDR3 is TGTGCCAGTAGTATAAGGGGACTAGCGGGGGTTCCGGCAGATACGCAGTATTTT. Its protein is CASSIRGLAGVPADTQYF.

In its sample, this clone was seen once. The V and J genes are TRBV19 and TRBJ1-5; D ambiguous. The V gene's germline CDR1 is LNHDA and CDR2 SQIVND (reference sequence). This CDR3 comprises 14 residues. The CDR3 nucleotides are TGTAGCGCGCGGGGAGCATCCAGAAATCAGCCCCAGCATTTT. Its protein is CSARGASRNQPQHF.

The chain links TRBV14 to TRBJ1-2; D ambiguous. Germline V gene sequence: CDR1 SGHDN, CDR2 FVKESK. With 3 bases removed from V and 6 bases from J, the gap between germline ends came to 11 bases. The CDR3 totals 13 residues. The CDR3 region has the DNA TGTGCCAGCAGCCATTTCTTGGCAGATGGCTACACCTTC. Translated, it gives CASSHFLADGYTF. The full variable domain, in which reference TRBV14 and TRBJ1-2 provide the parts outside the CDR3, is EAGVTQFPSHSVIEKGQTVTLRCDPISGHDNLYWYRRVMGKEIKFLLHFVKESKQDESGMPNNRFLAERTGGTYSTLKVQPAELEDSGVYFCASSHFLADGYTFGSGTRLTVV.